This TCR beta chain was observed in a study of long-term antiretroviral therapy in people with HIV (dated by TCRdb to 2021 to 2024). Notes on the research overall: Collection of the earliest samples took place about a decade ahead of the 2015 WHO recommendation for immediate ART, at a time when ART was typically delayed until CD4 counts fell. This retrospective serial study examined whether starting ART and sustained HIV suppression were associated with changes in the composition and diversity of the TRB repertoire in peripheral blood. A total of 192 cryopreserved PBMC samples were contributed to the cohort by 30 adults with confirmed HIV infection, with samples collected serially over a mean of approximately six years (range 1-12). Among the approximately 30 participants with HIV, eleven were female. No cross-contamination during QIAcube processing was shown when test extractions of a monoclonal T-cell line were performed alongside roughly 30 polyclonal samples. What the authors observed across the whole study: No data were available on ART adherence, viral resistance or therapy changes, limiting inferences about post-ART repertoire changes. Samples dated from the mid-2000s to the late 2010s, and the ART regimens used may be less effective than current ones. Expanded TRB clones identified before ART initiation dominated the repertoire at all time points, although this dominance fluctuated and declined in many PLHIV after ART. Limited PBMC availability meant only the TCR beta chain was sequenced, without alpha chain pairing. Unsorted PBMC were profiled instead of sorted CD4+ and CD8+ T cells because pre-ART samples had limited cell numbers. CDR3 length ranges in HIV repertoires were narrower than in controls, and network structure suggested an antigen-experienced repertoire with only a slight naive shift after ART. A significant increase in TRB diversity was found to be associated with ART initiation, although TRB diversity was observed to remain significantly below that of transplant donor controls even after long-term ART.

V has 5 bases trimmed and J has 3 bases trimmed; junction bases matching no gene number 7. The CDR3 sequence holds 14 residues, the cysteine and phenylalanine included. Of all the DNA, just the CDR3 is kept, 42 bases in frame from base 1. Reading the germline V gene (reference sequence) gives CDR1 PRHDT and CDR2 FYEKMQ. Notes on this clone: Its antigen has not been determined. Qualities for individual bases were not recorded, and no much larger clone is one base off.

The immunoSEQ hsTCRB v3.0 assay was used at survey level resolution for TRB variable region sequencing. The targeted TRB sequencing depth was roughly 40,000-55,000 T-cell genomes per sample. Pooled TRB libraries were sequenced on an Illumina MiSeq with a v3 150-cycle kit. The original pipeline was this. Repertoire analysis ran in R within a reproducible Nextflow workflow covering QC, data transformation and analysis. LymphoSeq2, an R package for exploring AIRR-Seq data, was used to implement the custom analyses. A handful of samples that produced fewer than 5000 total TRB sequences were removed, so some 190 HIV repertoires were analyzed. Among the 180 or so HIV repertoires that were kept, 59 were collected before ART initiation and under 150 were collected after ART initiation. Repertoires were downsampled to 5000 TRB nucleotide sequences, with summary statistics averaged over 100 downsampling iterations. The analysis kept only TRB sequences whose CDR3 regions were at least seven amino acids long. Diversity was measured with a Shannon entropy-derived clonality score and the Gini coefficient. Repertoire networks linked the top 5000 CDR3 amino acid sequences whenever two sequences differed by an edit distance of one. For TRB CDR3 amino acid sequences, antigen specificity groups and MHC restriction were predicted with GLIPH2. To flag known CMV, EBV, HIV or tissue antigen associations, CDR3 amino acid sequences were matched against VDJdb and McPAS-TCR. Pre-ART, post-ART and control groups were compared with Wilcoxon signed-rank tests and Holm-Bonferroni correction. Entries here come from immuneACCESS through TCRdb and include only in-frame sequences with V and J called. Some clones fail to appear in such tables; in the studies checked, an unresolved V gene covers under half of the shortfall, and the cause of the remainder is unknown. From that table come the V and J calls and clone size; the DNA was used to work out D and trimming. The sample table lists around 30,000 clones, about 85% of them with a count of one. The top ten constitute 8% to 9% of the sample.

Inclusion was restricted to participants for whom at least one PBMC sample before ART initiation and at least two post-ART samples were available. Treatment was received in the United States of America by all participants with HIV. Before DNA extraction, cryopreserved samples of about 0.9-10 million PBMC were thawed and then washed. At the time of the earliest PBMC sample, participants with HIV were aged between about 23 and 55 years. PBMC samples from each participant spanned 1-4 timepoints before ART initiation and 2-8 timepoints after ART initiation, with a median of 7 samples. For every participant, serial HIV viral load, CD4+ T-cell count, ART history and demographic data were obtained. Using a Qiagen kit on a QIAcube, genomic DNA was extracted from unsorted PBMC, with samples processed in batches of 12.

This sample comprised unsorted PBMCs, obtained 3 years after starting antiretroviral therapy. This sequence originates from a man in his forties with HIV. The chain uses TRBV13 and TRBJ2-7; 7 bases in between match TRBD1. The nucleotide sequence reads as follows: TGTGCCAGCAGCCGAGACAGGGACCTCTACGAGCAGTACTTC. This gives the protein CASSRDRDLYEQYF.